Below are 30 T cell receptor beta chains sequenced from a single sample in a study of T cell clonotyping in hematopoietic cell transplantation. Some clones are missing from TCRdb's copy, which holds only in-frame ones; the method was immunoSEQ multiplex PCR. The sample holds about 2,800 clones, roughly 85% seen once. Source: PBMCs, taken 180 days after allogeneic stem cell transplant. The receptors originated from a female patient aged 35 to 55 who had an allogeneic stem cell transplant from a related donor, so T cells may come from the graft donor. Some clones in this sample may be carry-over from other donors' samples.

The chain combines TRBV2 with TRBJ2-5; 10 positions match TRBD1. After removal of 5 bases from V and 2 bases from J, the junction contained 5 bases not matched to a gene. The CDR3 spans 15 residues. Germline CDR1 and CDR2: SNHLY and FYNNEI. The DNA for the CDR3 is TGTGCCAGCAGTCAAGGACAGGGGGTTCAAGAGACCCAGTACTTC. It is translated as CASSQGQGVQETQYF.

The CDR3 nucleotides are TGTGCCAGCAGTATAAGACTAGGGGGTACGCAGTATTTT. Translation: CASSIRLGGTQYF. This chain connects TRBV27 to TRBJ2-3; D is perhaps TRBD1 or TRBD2 (6 bases each). The CDR3 contains 13 residues. V lost 5 bases and J 8 bases, leaving 14 bases between the germline ends. The germline gives CDR1 MNHEY, CDR2 SMNVEV (reference sequence).

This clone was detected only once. The CDR3 DNA reads as TGTGCCAGCAGCCCCAGCGGGAACACAGATACGCAGTATTTT. It specifies CASSPSGNTDTQYF. The rearrangement uses TRBV7-9 and TRBJ2-3; 7 nucleotides agree with TRBD2. The CDR3 has 14 residues. Germline V CDR1 and CDR2: SEHNR, FQNEAQ (reference sequence). The J segment lost 2 bases and the V segment lost 5 bases, leaving 4 bases of the junction unmatched.

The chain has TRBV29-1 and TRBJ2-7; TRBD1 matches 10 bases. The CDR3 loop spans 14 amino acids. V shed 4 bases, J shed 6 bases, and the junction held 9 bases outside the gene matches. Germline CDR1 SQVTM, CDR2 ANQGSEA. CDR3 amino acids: CSVAPTGGQGEQYF. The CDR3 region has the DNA TGCAGCGTTGCACCGACAGGGGGCCAGGGCGAGCAGTACTTC.

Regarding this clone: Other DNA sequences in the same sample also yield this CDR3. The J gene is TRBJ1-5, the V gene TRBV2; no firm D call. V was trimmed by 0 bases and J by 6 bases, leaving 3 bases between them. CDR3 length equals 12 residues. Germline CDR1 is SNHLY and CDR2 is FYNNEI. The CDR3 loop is CASSEAIQPQHF. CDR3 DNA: TGTGCCAGCAGTGAAGCAATTCAGCCCCAGCATTTT.

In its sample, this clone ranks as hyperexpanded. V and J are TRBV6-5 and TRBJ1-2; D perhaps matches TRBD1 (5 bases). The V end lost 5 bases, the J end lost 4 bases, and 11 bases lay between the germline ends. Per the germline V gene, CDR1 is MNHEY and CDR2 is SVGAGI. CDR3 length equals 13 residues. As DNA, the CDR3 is TGTGCCAGCAGTCAGGACAACCTCTATGGCTACACCTTC. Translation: CASSQDNLYGYTF.

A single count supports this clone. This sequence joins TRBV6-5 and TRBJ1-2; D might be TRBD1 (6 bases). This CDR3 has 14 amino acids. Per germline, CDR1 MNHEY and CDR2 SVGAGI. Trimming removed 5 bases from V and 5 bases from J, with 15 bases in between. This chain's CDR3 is CASSGSDSGYGYTF. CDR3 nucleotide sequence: TGTGCCAGCAGTGGATCGGACAGTGGGTATGGCTACACCTTC.

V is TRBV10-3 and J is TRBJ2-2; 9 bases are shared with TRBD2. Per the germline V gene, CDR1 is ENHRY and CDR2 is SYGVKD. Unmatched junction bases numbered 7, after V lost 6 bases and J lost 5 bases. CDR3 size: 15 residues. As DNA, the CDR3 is TGTGCCATCAGCCCCTTGGCGGGAGGGACCGGGGAGCTGTTTTTT. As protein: CAISPLAGGTGELFF.

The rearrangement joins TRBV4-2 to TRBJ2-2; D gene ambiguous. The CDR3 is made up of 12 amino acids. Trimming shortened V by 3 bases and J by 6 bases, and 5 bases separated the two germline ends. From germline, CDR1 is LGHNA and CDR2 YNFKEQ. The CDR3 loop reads CASSHLPGELFF. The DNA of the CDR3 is TGTGCCAGCAGCCATCTCCCCGGGGAGCTGTTTTTT.

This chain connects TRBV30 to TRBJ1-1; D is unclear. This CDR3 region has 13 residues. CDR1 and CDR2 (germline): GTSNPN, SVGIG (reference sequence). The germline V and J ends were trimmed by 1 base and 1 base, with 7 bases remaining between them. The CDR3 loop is CAWSASENTEAFF. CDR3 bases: TGTGCCTGGAGTGCGAGCGAGAACACTGAAGCTTTCTTT.

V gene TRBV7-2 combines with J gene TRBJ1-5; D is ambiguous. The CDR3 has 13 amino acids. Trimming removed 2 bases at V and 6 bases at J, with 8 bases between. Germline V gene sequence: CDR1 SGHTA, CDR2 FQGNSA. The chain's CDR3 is CASSLSIRQPQHF. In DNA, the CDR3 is TGTGCCAGCAGCTTATCAATTCGTCAGCCCCAGCATTTT.

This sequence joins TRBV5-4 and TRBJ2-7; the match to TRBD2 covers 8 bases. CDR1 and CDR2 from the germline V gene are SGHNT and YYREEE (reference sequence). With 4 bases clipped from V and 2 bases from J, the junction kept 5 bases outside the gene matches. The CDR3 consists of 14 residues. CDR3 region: CASSPSGQPYEQYF. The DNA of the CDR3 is TGTGCCAGCAGCCCTAGCGGGCAACCCTACGAGCAGTACTTC.

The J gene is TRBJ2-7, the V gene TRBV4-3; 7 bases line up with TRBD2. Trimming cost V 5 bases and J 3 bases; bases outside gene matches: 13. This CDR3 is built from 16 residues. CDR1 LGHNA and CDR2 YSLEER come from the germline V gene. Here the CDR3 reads CASSAHRQAGLYEQYF. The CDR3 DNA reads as TGCGCCAGCAGCGCTCACCGCCAAGCGGGACTCTACGAGCAGTACTTC.

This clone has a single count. The DNA of the CDR3 is TGTGCCAGCAGTTCAGGCTATGGCTACACCTTC. Amino acids: CASSSGYGYTF. This chain uses TRBV25-1 with TRBJ1-2; no clear D. The ends were cut back, 5 bases at V and 4 bases at J, with 5 bases in the middle. The CDR3 is 11 residues long. Looked up from germline, CDR1 is MGHDK and CDR2 is SYGVNS.

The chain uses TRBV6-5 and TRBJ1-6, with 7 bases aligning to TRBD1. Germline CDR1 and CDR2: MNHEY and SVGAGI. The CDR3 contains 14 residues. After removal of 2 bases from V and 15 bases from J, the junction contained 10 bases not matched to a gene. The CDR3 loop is CASSYTGTAFFLHF. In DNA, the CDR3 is TGTGCCAGCAGTTACACCGGGACAGCATTCTTCCTCCACTTT.

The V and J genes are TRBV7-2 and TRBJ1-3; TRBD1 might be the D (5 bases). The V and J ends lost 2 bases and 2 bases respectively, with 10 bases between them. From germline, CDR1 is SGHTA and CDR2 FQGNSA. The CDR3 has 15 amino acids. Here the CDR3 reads CASSLSKGTGNTIYF. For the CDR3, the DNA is TGTGCCAGCAGCTTATCTAAGGGGACTGGAAACACCATATATTTT.

The CDR3 sequence: CASSGQETGLFNEQFF. As DNA, the CDR3 is TGTGCCAGTAGTGGGCAAGAAACGGGACTTTTCAATGAGCAGTTCTTC. The genes are TRBV19 and TRBJ2-1, with D perhaps matching TRBD2 (6 bases). This CDR3 contains 16 residues. Germline V gene lookup returns CDR1 LNHDA and CDR2 SQIVND (reference sequence). The V gene lost 5 bases and the J gene lost 6 bases, with 20 bases spanning the gap.

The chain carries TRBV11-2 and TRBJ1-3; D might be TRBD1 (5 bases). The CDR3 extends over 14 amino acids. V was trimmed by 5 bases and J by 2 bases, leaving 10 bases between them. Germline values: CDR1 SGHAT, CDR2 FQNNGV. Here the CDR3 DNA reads TGTGCCAGCAGCGTCGGGACTCCTGGAAACACCATATATTTT. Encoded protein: CASSVGTPGNTIYF.

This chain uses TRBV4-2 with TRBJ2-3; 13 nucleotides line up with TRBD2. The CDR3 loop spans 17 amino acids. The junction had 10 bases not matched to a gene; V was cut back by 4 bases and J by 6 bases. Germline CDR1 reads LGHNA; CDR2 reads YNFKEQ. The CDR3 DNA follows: TGTGCCAGCAGCCCCTCCACTAGCGGGAGGGCCTTGGATACGCAGTATTTT. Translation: CASSPSTSGRALDTQYF.

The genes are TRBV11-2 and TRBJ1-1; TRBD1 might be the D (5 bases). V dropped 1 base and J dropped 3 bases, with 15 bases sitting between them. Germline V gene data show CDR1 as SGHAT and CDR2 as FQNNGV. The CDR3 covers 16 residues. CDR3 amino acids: CASSLGDWAGHTEAFF. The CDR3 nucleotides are TGTGCCAGCAGCTTAGGGGACTGGGCGGGTCACACTGAAGCTTTCTTT.

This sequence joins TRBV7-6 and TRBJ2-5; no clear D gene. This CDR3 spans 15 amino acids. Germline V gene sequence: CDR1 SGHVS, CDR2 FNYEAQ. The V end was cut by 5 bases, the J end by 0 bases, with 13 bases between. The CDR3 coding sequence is TGTGCCAGCAGCCCGAGTAACGGGTACCAAGAGACCCAGTACTTC. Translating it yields CASSPSNGYQETQYF.

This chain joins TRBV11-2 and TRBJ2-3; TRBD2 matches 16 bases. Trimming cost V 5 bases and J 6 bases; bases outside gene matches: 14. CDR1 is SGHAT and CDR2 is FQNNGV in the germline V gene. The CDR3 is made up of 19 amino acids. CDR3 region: CASSRGLGLAGGLGDTQYF. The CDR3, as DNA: TGTGCCAGCAGCCGGGGCCTGGGACTAGCGGGAGGGCTAGGGGATACGCAGTATTTT.

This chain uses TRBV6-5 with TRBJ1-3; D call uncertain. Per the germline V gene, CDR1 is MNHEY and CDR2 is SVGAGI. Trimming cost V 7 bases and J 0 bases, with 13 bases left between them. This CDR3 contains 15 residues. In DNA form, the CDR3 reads TGTGCCAGCACCCTGACACACAACTCTGGAAACACCATATATTTT. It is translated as CASTLTHNSGNTIYF.

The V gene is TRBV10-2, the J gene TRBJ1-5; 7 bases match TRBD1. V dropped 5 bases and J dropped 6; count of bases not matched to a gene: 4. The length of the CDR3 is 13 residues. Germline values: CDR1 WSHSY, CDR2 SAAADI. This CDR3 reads CASSTGEGQPQHF. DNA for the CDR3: TGCGCCAGCAGTACAGGGGAGGGTCAGCCCCAGCATTTT.

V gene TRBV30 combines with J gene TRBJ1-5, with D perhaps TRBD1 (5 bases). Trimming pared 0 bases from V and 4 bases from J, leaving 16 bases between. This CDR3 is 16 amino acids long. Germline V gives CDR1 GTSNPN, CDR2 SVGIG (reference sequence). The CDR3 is CAWSVRGGSGNQPQHF. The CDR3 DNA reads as TGTGCCTGGAGTGTACGTGGGGGATCGGGTAATCAGCCCCAGCATTTT.

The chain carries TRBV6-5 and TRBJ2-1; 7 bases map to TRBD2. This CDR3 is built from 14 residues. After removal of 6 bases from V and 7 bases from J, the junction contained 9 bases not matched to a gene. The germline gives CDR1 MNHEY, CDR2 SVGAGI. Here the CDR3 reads CASSLLAGVNEQFF. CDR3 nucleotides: TGTGCCAGCAGCCTCCTTGCGGGAGTTAATGAGCAGTTCTTC.

The CDR3 loop is CASSNIPGELFF. In nucleotides, the CDR3 is TGTGCCAGCAGTAACATTCCCGGGGAGCTGTTTTTT. The chain combines TRBV11-3 with TRBJ2-2; the D is unclear. Trimming pared 6 bases from V and 6 bases from J, leaving 8 bases between. This CDR3 is built from 12 residues. The germline V gene has CDR1 SGHNT and CDR2 YENEEA.

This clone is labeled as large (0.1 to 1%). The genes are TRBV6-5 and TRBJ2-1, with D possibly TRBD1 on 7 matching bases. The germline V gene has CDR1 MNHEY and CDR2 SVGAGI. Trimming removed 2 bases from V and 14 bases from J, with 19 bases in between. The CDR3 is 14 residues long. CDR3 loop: CASSYEHPDREEFF. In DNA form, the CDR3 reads TGTGCCAGCAGTTACGAACACCCCGACAGGGAGGAGTTCTTC.

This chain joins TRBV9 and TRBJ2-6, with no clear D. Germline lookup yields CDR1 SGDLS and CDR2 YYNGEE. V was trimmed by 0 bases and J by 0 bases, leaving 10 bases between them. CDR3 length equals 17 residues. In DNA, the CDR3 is TGTGCCAGCAGCGTAGAAGCGTTCATCTCTGGGGCCAACGTCCTGACTTTC. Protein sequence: CASSVEAFISGANVLTF.

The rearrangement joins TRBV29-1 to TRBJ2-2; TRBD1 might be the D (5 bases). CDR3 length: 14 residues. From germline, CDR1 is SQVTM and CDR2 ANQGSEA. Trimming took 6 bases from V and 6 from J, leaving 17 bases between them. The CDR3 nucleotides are TGCAGCGTCTTGGAAGGGGAATGGTCCGGGGAGCTGTTTTTT. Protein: CSVLEGEWSGELFF.